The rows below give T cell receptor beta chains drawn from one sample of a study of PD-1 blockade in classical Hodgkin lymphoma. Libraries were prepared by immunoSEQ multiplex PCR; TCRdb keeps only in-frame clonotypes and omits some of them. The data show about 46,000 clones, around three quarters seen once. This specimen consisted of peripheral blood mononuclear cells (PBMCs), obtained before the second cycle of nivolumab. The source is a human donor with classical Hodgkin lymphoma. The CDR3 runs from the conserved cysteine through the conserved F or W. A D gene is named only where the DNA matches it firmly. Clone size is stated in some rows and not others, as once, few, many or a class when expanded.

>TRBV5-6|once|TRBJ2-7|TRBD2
TGTGCCAGCAGCTTGACTAGCGGGAGACTCTACGAGCAGTACTTC
CASSLTSGRLYEQYF
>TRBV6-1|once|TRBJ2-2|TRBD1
TGTGCCAGCAGTGAATCGGCAGGGGGCTACTCCGGGGAGCTGTTTTTT
CASSESAGGYSGELFF
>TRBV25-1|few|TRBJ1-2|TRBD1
TGTGCCAGCAGGGCAGGGGGGGGTGGCTACACCTTC
CASRAGGGGYTF
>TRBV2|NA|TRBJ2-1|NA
TGTGCCAGCGGGGTAGGGTACAATGAGCAGTTCTTC
CASGVGYNEQFF
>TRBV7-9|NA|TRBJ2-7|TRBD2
TGTGCCAGCAGCCTCCTAGCGGGAGTCCACGAGCAGTACTTC
CASSLLAGVHEQYF
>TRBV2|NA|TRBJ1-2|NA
TGTGCCAGCAGTGAAGGCGGCCTTAATCGCGCCTTC
CASSEGGLNRAF
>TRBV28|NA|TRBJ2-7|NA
TGTGCCAGCAGGGGGGGACTCCCCGACGAGCAGTACTTC
CASRGGLPDEQYF
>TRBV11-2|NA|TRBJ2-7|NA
TGTGCCAGCAGCTTAGTCGGCGGGTTTAGCTCCTACGAGCAGTACTTC
CASSLVGGFSSYEQYF
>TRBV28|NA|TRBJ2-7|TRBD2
TGTGCCAGCAGTTTGGGACTAGCGGGCTACGAGCAGTACTTC
CASSLGLAGYEQYF
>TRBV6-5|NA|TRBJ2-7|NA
TGTGCCAGCAGTTACTCGAAACGGGCTAGCGAGCAGTACTTC
CASSYSKRASEQYF
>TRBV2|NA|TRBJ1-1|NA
TGTGCCAGCCACGGGGGGGGCATGGTAACTGAAGCTTTCTTT
CASHGGGMVTEAFF
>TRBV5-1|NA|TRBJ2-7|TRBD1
TGCGCCAGCAGCTTGACGGGGACAGGGTCCTACGAGCAGTACTTC
CASSLTGTGSYEQYF
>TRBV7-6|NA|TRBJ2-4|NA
TGTGCCAGCAGCCTCAGGGACAAAAACATTCAGTACTTC
CASSLRDKNIQYF
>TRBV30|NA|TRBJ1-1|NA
TGTGCCTGGAAATGGACTGTGAACACTGAAGCTTTCTTT
CAWKWTVNTEAFF
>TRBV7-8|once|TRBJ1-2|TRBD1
TGTGCCAGCAGCCCAGCAGTAGGACAGGGGGGCTTCTATGGCTACACCTTC
CASSPAVGQGGFYGYTF
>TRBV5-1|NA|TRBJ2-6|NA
TGCGCCAGCAGCTCCCAGCCCCGCTCTGGGGCCAACGTCCTGACTTTC
CASSSQPRSGANVLTF
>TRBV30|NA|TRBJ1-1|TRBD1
TGTGCCTCCCCTCGGGGACAGGGAAACTTTGTGGGCACTGAAGCTTTCTTT
CASPRGQGNFVGTEAFF
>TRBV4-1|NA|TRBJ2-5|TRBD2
TGCGCCAGCAGCCTACGACTGATAGCGGGAGGAGAGGAGACCCAGTACTTC
CASSLRLIAGGEETQYF
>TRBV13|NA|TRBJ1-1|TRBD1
TGTGCCAGCAGCTTAAGGGACAGGGTATCGAGCACTGAAGCTTTCTTT
CASSLRDRVSSTEAFF
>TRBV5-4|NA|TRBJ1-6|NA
TGTGCCAGCAGCTCCTATGGGGGGGAATATAATTCACCCCTCCACTTT
CASSSYGGEYNSPLHF
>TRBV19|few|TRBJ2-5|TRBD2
TGTGCCAGTAGTACGACTACTAGCGGGACTAAGGAGACCCAGTACTTC
CASSTTTSGTKETQYF
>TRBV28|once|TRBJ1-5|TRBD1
TGTGCCAGCAGTCCCGGGACAGGGGGCTTGGCTGGCAATCAGCCCCAGCATTTT
CASSPGTGGLAGNQPQHF
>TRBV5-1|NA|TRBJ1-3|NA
TGCGCCAGTAAGGTTCAGGCCTCTGGAAACACCATATATTTT
CASKVQASGNTIYF
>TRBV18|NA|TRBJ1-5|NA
TGTGCCAGCTCACTAAACGGTAGGAGTCAGCCCCAGCATTTT
CASSLNGRSQPQHF
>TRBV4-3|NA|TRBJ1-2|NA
TGCGCCAGCAGCCTCTCTAGGGGGGGAAAAATGGGCTACACCTTC
CASSLSRGGKMGYTF
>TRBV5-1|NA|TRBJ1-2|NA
TGCGCCAGCAGCTTGGCAAGGGGGAACTATGGCTACACCTTC
CASSLARGNYGYTF
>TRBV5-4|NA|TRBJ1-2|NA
TGTGCCAGCAGCAAGGGCGGAGAGTATGGCTACACCTTC
CASSKGGEYGYTF
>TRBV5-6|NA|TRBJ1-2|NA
TGTGCCAGCAGCTCGGCCCTCTTAGACACGCCGGGGGCTGGCTACACCTTC
CASSSALLDTPGAGYTF
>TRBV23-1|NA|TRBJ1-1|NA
TGCGCCAGCAGTCAATCGAGGGGGGTTACTGAAGCTTTCTTT
CASSQSRGVTEAFF
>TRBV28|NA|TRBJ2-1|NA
TGTGCCACCCAACTGGGGGGACGGTTGGAGACCTACAATGAGCAGTTCTTC
CATQLGGRLETYNEQFF
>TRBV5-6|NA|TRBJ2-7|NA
TGTGCCAGCAGCTTGGACCTGCCGGGGCTAGCTTCCTACGAGCAGTACTTC
CASSLDLPGLASYEQYF
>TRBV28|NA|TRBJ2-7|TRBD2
TGTGCCAGCAGTCTTGCAGCGGGGGCCTCCTACGAGCAGTACTTC
CASSLAAGASYEQYF
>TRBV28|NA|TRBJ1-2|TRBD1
TGTGCCAGCAGAATACAGGGGGCCTACTATGGCTACACCTTC
CASRIQGAYYGYTF
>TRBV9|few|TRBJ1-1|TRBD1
TGTGCCAGCAGCGCGGGACAGGGGGACACTGAAGCTTTCTTT
CASSAGQGDTEAFF
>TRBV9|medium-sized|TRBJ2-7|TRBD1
TGTGCCAGCAGCTCTCCTCCGGGACAGGGTGGCGAGCAGTACTTC
CASSSPPGQGGEQYF
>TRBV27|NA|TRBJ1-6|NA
TGTGCCAGCACCCCGTTGGGGGTAGGGTCACCCCTCCACTTT
CASTPLGVGSPLHF
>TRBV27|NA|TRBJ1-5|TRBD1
TGTGCCAGCAGTTCGGACCAGGGGGCAGGTAATCAGCCCCAGCATTTT
CASSSDQGAGNQPQHF
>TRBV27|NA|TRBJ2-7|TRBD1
TGTGCCAGCCGTGGGGGGCCCGGGACAGGGGCTAACGAGCAGTACTTC
CASRGGPGTGANEQYF
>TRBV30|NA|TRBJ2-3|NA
TGTGCTCGAGCTCTGGGAGATACGCAGTATTTT
CARALGDTQYF
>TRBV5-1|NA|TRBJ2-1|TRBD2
TGCGCCAGCAGCTTGATCGGACTAGCGCACAATGAGCAGTTCTTC
CASSLIGLAHNEQFF
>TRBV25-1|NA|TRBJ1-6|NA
TGTGCCAGCAGTTCATACGGGGGGGAGAGTTCACCCCTCCACTTT
CASSSYGGESSPLHF
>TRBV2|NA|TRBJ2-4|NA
TGTGCCAGCAGTGTGGATTTGGGGTTGGTTCAGTACTTC
CASSVDLGLVQYF
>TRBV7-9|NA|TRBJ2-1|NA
TGTGCCAGCAGCTTAGCAGCATCAGTAAATGAGCAGTTCTTC
CASSLAASVNEQFF
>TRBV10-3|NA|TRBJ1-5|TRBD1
TGTGCCATCAGTGAGGGGCGGACAGGGGGGACCAATCAGCCCCAGCATTTT
CAISEGRTGGTNQPQHF
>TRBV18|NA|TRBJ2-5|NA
TGTGCCAGCTCACCGGGCGGGAAAGAGACCCAGTACTTC
CASSPGGKETQYF
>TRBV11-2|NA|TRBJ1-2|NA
TGTGCCAGCAGCTTAGACCTAATTTTATATGGCTACACCTTC
CASSLDLILYGYTF
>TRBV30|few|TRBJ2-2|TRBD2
TGTGCCTGGAGGTCCGAGCGGGGGAGCCATTCGAACACCGGGGAGCTGTTTTTT
CAWRSERGSHSNTGELFF
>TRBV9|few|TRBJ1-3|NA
TGTGCCAGCAGCGTAGGTTCCGAAAGGGCTGGAAACACCATATATTTT
CASSVGSERAGNTIYF
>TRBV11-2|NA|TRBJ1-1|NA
TGTGCCAGCACCTTGGGGTCGGAAGCTTTCTTT
CASTLGSEAFF
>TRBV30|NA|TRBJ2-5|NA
TGTGCCTGGAGTCGACTCGGATGGCAAGAGACCCAGTACTTC
CAWSRLGWQETQYF